One sample yielded the 4 T cell receptor beta chains listed below, sequenced in a study of a mutant IDH1 vaccine in newly diagnosed glioma. This table comes from immunoSEQ multiplex PCR, and its TCRdb copy is limited to in-frame clones, with some not included. Here the sample spans over 95,000 clones, 90% being singletons. No antigen is known for these receptors. Sample time point: week 11, during vaccination. All doses held 300 ug of mutant IDH1 20-mer peptide, with topical imiquimod. The input for sequencing was PBMCs, taken from a glioma patient whose treatment included an IDH1 peptide vaccine. Receptors were obtained from a woman aged 50 to 65 with glioma.

The J gene is TRBJ2-1, the V gene TRBV5-4, with 9 bases matching TRBD1. Germline CDR1 reads SGHNT; CDR2 reads YYREEE (reference sequence). The junction had 7 bases not matched to a gene; V was cut back by 4 bases and J by 8 bases. The CDR3 sequence is 14 residues long. CDR3 nucleotides: TGTGCCAGCAGCGGGGGGACAGGGCTCGATGAGCAGTTCTTC. The encoded protein is CASSGGTGLDEQFF.

The chain links TRBV6-1 to TRBJ1-1, with D possibly TRBD1 on 5 matching bases. The V gene's germline CDR1 is MNHNS and CDR2 SASEGT. The CDR3 covers 15 residues. Between the trimmed V and J ends, which lost 0 bases and 5 bases, there was a span of 13 bases. CDR3 bases: TGTGCCAGCAGTGAAGCGGGGCCGTTCGGGACTGAAGCTTTCTTT. Its protein product is CASSEAGPFGTEAFF.

The V gene is TRBV5-1, the J gene TRBJ2-6, with D possibly TRBD2 on 6 matching bases. Germline V lookup: CDR1 SGHRS, CDR2 YFSETQ. V was cut by 0 bases and J by 1 base, with 14 bases left in between. The CDR3 totals 18 residues. The CDR3 bases are TGCGCCAGCAGCTTGGTGACTAGTTTCTCTTCTGGGGCCAACGTCCTGACTTTC. Translating gives CASSLVTSFSSGANVLTF.

The V and J genes are TRBV5-7 and TRBJ2-3; D is ambiguous. TRBV5-7 is labeled an ORF, and its function is uncertain. The CDR3 is 17 residues long. V shed 2 bases and J shed 4 bases, with 20 bases lying between them. The CDR3: CASSFILPETSPDTQYF. The CDR3 DNA follows: TGTGCCAGCAGCTTTATCTTACCCGAAACTTCCCCAGATACGCAGTATTTT.